The T cell receptor (beta chain) described here comes from a study of T cells in narcolepsy. Study conclusions and caveats: Same-patient CSF and blood CD4+ T cell clonotypes included HCRT-specific and TRIB2-specific autoreactive ones. Autoreactive clonotypes reportedly recurred in blood of same and different patients, not controls.

The protocol was immunoSEQ multiplex PCR, while the TCRdb copy is restricted to in-frame clones and leaves out a portion. Here the sample spans 30,000 to 45,000 clones, around 85% being singletons. Details on this clone: Its antigen remains unknown.

Trimming took off 2 bases at V and 8 bases at J, with 9 bases between the two ends. The CDR3 runs to 12 residues. Germline CDR1 reads SEHNR; CDR2 reads FQNEAQ (reference sequence). This TCR derives from a human donor with narcolepsy. Sequencing was done on a sample of CD45RA- memory CD4+ T cells from PBMCs. The V call is TRBV7-9, the J call TRBJ1-1; D is uncertain. The CDR3 protein is CASSLILDEAFF. The CDR3, as DNA: TGTGCCAGCAGCTTAATTCTGGACGAAGCTTTCTTT.